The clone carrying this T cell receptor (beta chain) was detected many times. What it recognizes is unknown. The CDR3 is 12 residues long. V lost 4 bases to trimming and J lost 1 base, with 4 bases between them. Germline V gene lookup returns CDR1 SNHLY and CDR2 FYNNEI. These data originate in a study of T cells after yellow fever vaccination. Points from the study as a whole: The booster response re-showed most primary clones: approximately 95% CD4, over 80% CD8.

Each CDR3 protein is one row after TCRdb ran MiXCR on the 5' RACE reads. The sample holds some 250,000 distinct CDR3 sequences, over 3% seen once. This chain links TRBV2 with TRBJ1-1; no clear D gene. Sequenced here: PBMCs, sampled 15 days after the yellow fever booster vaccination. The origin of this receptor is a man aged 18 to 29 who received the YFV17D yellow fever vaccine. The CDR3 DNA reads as TGTGCCAGCAGTGTCGAGAACACTGAAGCTTTCTTT. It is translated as CASSVENTEAFF.